The 7 T cell receptor beta chains below were found in one sample sequenced in a study of T cell responses to AZD1222 COVID-19 vaccine (dated by TCRdb to about 2021). The meaning of the sample's time point label: baseline before first vaccination. The method behind the library was the immunoSEQ multiplex PCR assay. TCRdb obtained this table from immuneACCESS and retained in-frame rearrangements with V and J assigned. These tables miss some clones; where compared with another copy, unresolved V genes account for less than half of the shortfall, and the remainder is unexplained. This sample is represented by about 120,000 clones; roughly nine tenths of them were singletons. Approximately 10% of the sample comes from the top ten. The sample in question was peripheral blood, obtained on day 0 of AZD1222 vaccination. The receptors shown here come from an adult in good health.

The chain links TRBV6-9 to TRBJ1-2; no reliable D call. This CDR3 spans 15 amino acids. The germline gives CDR1 MNHGY, CDR2 SVAAGI. The ends were cut back, 7 bases at V and 7 bases at J, with 22 bases in the middle. CDR3 DNA sequence: TGTGCCAGCACCGAAACGACAATCCCTCTGGGTGGCTACACCTTC. Residues: CASTETTIPLGGYTF.

The CDR3 sequence is CASSLEYRFFSNQPQHF. The CDR3 bases are TGTGCCAGCAGCTTAGAGTACAGGTTTTTTAGCAATCAGCCCCAGCATTTT. The genes are TRBV7-8 and TRBJ1-5, with a weak D call TRBD1 (5 bases). The CDR3 loop spans 17 amino acids. With 1 base removed from V and 0 bases from J, the gap between germline ends came to 13 bases. Germline lookup yields CDR1 SGHVS and CDR2 FQNEAQ.

The genes are TRBV10-1 and TRBJ1-1, with D maybe TRBD1 (5 bases). Between the trimmed V and J ends, which lost 7 bases and 11 bases, there was a span of 23 bases. CDR1 WNHNN and CDR2 SYGVQD come from the germline V gene (reference sequence). The CDR3 has 14 amino acids. The CDR3 region is CASTNLRQRSDAFF. The CDR3 DNA follows: TGCGCCAGCACCAACCTTAGACAGAGATCGGACGCTTTCTTT.

V is TRBV10-1 and J is TRBJ2-7, with D perhaps matching TRBD1 (6 bases). Germline CDR1 reads WNHNN; CDR2 reads SYGVQD (reference sequence). Deletions cut 6 bases from V and 0 bases from J, with 12 bases between. This CDR3 has 14 amino acids. DNA of the CDR3: TGCGCCAGCAGCCGGGACATGAGCTCCTACGAGCAGTACTTC. Amino acid sequence: CASSRDMSSYEQYF.

The chain employs TRBV3-1 (or the pseudogene TRBV3-2) and TRBJ2-1, with no clear D. The CDR3 contains 15 residues. Looked up from germline, CDR1 is LGHDT and CDR2 is YNNKEL (reference sequence). Trimming left V 1 base short and J 6 bases short, with 13 bases between. CDR3 sequence reads: CASSQVGKGANEQFF. The CDR3 DNA follows: TGTGCCAGCAGCCAAGTGGGAAAAGGAGCCAATGAGCAGTTCTTC.

The V and J genes are TRBV15 and TRBJ2-5; D is unresolved. In germline, CDR1 is LNHNV, CDR2 YYDKDF (reference sequence). V dropped 3 bases and J dropped 6 bases, with 8 bases sitting between them. CDR3 length equals 12 residues. CDR3 DNA: TGTGCCACCAGCAGCCCTTACAAGACCCAGTACTTC. Translated: CATSSPYKTQYF.

This clone has a handful of counts. This rearrangement joins TRBV10-3 to TRBJ1-5, with 10 bases lining up with TRBD1. CDR3 length: 16 amino acids. Germline CDR1 and CDR2: ENHRY and SYGVKD. The trim removed 2 bases at V and 6 bases at J, leaving 7 bases unmatched. The CDR3 spells CAISEPGTGEVQPQHF. CDR3 in DNA: TGTGCCATCAGTGAGCCCGGGACAGGGGAAGTTCAGCCCCAGCATTTT.